This T cell receptor beta chain was retrieved from a study of blood T cell repertoires in COVID-19. Germline V gives CDR1 MNHEY, CDR2 SVGAGI. The CDR3 sequence is 15 residues long. V was trimmed by 4 bases and J by 0 bases, leaving 10 bases between them. Source study methods: Amplified reference gene primers provided the basis for estimating nucleated cell counts. Assay: immunoSEQ multiplex PCR; the TCRdb copy retains only in-frame clones and omits some. The V and J calls and the clone size are those of that table, but D and trimming were determined from the DNA. The profile shows roughly 32,000 clones, more than 60% of them singletons.

This sequence was found in a man older than 75 with active or convalescent COVID-19. The chain employs TRBV6-5 and TRBJ1-3; a weak D match, TRBD1 (5 bases). The sample was peripheral blood. Here the CDR3 DNA reads TGTGCCAGCAGTTTAGCCCAGGGCTCTGGAAACACCATATATTTT. As protein: CASSLAQGSGNTIYF.